The clone carrying this T cell receptor beta chain turned up a few times. The data were obtained in a study of beta chain features in type 1 diabetes. The entirety of the isolated RNA underwent reverse transcription, so expressed TCRB transcripts were sequenced. Sequenced by immunoSEQ multiplex PCR; TCRdb stores in-frame clones only, minus some. Of fewer than 900,000 clones listed, under 20% were seen once; the top ten hold about 0.02%. This receptor was obtained from a woman between 18 and 29 years old in good health. What was sequenced was naive CD4+ T cells from blood.

CDR3 in DNA: TGTGCCAGCAGCCTAAGAGGGGGACTAGCGGGCTACGAGCAGTACTTC. Translated, it gives CASSLRGGLAGYEQYF. The genes are TRBV7-9 and TRBJ2-7; 12 nucleotides match TRBD2. Germline V gene lookup returns CDR1 SEHNR and CDR2 FQNEAQ (reference sequence). The CDR3 has 16 residues. J was trimmed by 3 bases and V by 5 bases; bases with no gene match: 8.